These 11 T cell receptor beta chains came from one sample sequenced in a study of shared clonotypes between healthy human individuals. TCRdb's copy holds only in-frame clones and misses some; the assay was immunoSEQ multiplex PCR. The top ten hold around 12% of the sample, which has approximately 500,000 clones, roughly 85% seen once. What was sequenced was PBMCs. These receptors came from a woman aged 40 to 50 in good health. Some clones in this sample may be carry-over from other donors' samples.

CDR3 amino acids: CASSTNSGAQRNEQFF. The CDR3 DNA sequence: TGTGCCAGCTCAACCAATTCGGGGGCTCAGCGAAATGAGCAGTTCTTC. The V and J genes are TRBV18 and TRBJ2-1; perhaps D is TRBD1 or TRBD2 (6 bases each). The germline V gene has CDR1 KGHSH and CDR2 LQKENI. The CDR3 consists of 16 residues. V lost 5 bases to trimming and J lost 7 bases, with 21 bases between them. Full variable domain (outside the CDR3, taken from reference TRBV18 and TRBJ2-1): NAGVMQNPRHLVRRRGQEARLRCSPMKGHSHVYWYRQLPEEGLKFMVYLQKENIIDESGMPKERFSAEFPKEGPSILRIQQVVRGDSAAYFCASSTNSGAQRNEQFFGPGTRLTVL.

This chain joins TRBV5-4 and TRBJ2-7, with 7 positions matching TRBD1. There are 13 residues in the CDR3. V gave up 4 bases and J gave up 6 bases; unmatched junction bases: 7. In germline, CDR1 is SGHNT, CDR2 YYREEE (reference sequence). This chain's CDR3 is CASSRVAGGEQYF. CDR3 in DNA: TGTGCCAGCAGCAGGGTCGCAGGGGGCGAGCAGTACTTC.

This clone was observed a handful of times. This rearrangement joins TRBV15 to TRBJ2-2; the D is unclear. This CDR3 has 16 residues. The V end lost 1 base, the J end lost 1 base, and 10 bases lay between the germline ends. Germline CDR1 LNHNV, CDR2 YYDKDF (reference sequence). The CDR3, as DNA: TGTGCCACCAGCAGAGGATTTAGAGGGAACACCGGGGAGCTGTTTTTT. This codes for CATSRGFRGNTGELFF.

V gene TRBV6-6 combines with J gene TRBJ2-6; 7 nucleotides line up with TRBD1. V trimming: 0 bases; J trimming: 13 bases; junction bases outside the gene matches: 9. Germline V lookup: CDR1 MNHNY, CDR2 SVGAGI (reference sequence). The length of the CDR3 is 15 residues. The CDR3 DNA sequence: TGTGCCAGCAGTTACTCACTTGCGGACAGGATAGTCCTGACTTTC. Translated: CASSYSLADRIVLTF.

The gene calls are TRBV19 and TRBJ2-7, with a tentative D call TRBD2 (5 bases). The V gene's germline CDR1 is LNHDA and CDR2 SQIVND (reference sequence). The CDR3 sequence is 13 residues long. V lost 3 bases to trimming and J lost 3 bases, with 9 bases between them. The CDR3 nucleotides are TGTGCCAGTAGTATGGCCGGGGACTACGAGCAGTACTTC. Amino acid sequence: CASSMAGDYEQYF.

The chain employs TRBV7-9 and TRBJ2-7; D uncertain. This CDR3 comprises 13 residues. Germline V gives CDR1 SEHNR, CDR2 FQNEAQ (reference sequence). V lost 6 bases to trimming and J lost 3 bases, with 12 bases between them. The CDR3 bases are TGTGCCAGCAGATCCGGAGTCAACTACGAGCAGTACTTC. It yields the protein CASRSGVNYEQYF.

J is TRBJ2-7 and V is TRBV11-2; no firm D call. V lost 3 bases to trimming and J lost 2 bases, with 11 bases between them. The CDR3 is 14 amino acids. Germline CDR1 reads SGHAT; CDR2 reads FQNNGV. CDR3 amino acids: CASSFSSTPYEQYF. The CDR3 bases are TGTGCCAGCAGCTTTTCCAGCACCCCCTACGAGCAGTACTTC.

The V call is TRBV11-2, the J call TRBJ1-2; no reliable D call. V lost 1 base and J lost 1, with 10 bases in between. CDR1 and CDR2 from the germline V gene are SGHAT and FQNNGV. There are 15 residues in the CDR3. The CDR3 loop is CASSLGGRLNYGYTF. The CDR3 region has the DNA TGTGCCAGCAGCTTAGGAGGGAGGCTTAACTATGGCTACACCTTC.

This chain's CDR3 is CASSQGAGVRDTQYF. CDR3 bases: TGCGCCAGCAGCCAAGGGGCGGGAGTGAGGGATACGCAGTATTTT. The rearrangement joins TRBV4-3 to TRBJ2-3; 7 positions agree with TRBD2. CDR1 LGHNA and CDR2 YSLEER come from the germline V gene. The CDR3 loop spans 15 amino acids. With V trimmed by 1 base and J by 6 bases, 7 bases remained unmatched.

The chain carries TRBV19 and TRBJ2-1, with TRBD2 matching 10 bases. From germline, CDR1 is LNHDA and CDR2 SQIVND (reference sequence). V gave up 7 bases and J gave up 4 bases; unmatched junction bases: 13. The CDR3 sequence is 17 residues long. As DNA, the CDR3 is TGTGCCAGTATTGGTCTAGCGGGAGCTGAGGGTTACAATGAGCAGTTCTTC. This gives the protein CASIGLAGAEGYNEQFF.

The chain uses TRBV4-2 and TRBJ1-2; D gene uncertain. The germline gives CDR1 LGHNA, CDR2 YNFKEQ. V shed 2 bases and J shed 2 bases, with 9 bases lying between them. The CDR3 sequence is 14 residues long. This chain's CDR3 is CASSQIGLNYGYTF. The CDR3 DNA reads TGTGCCAGCAGCCAAATAGGACTGAACTATGGCTACACCTTC.